This is a list of T cell receptor beta chains from one sample in a study of blood T cell repertoires in COVID-19. Some clones are missing from TCRdb's copy, which holds only in-frame ones; the method was immunoSEQ multiplex PCR. Among about 350,000 clones listed, about 90% were seen once. The sequenced sample consisted of PBMCs or T cells enriched from blood (not recorded which). These TCRs come from a woman aged 25 to 39 who had been exposed to COVID-19. CDR3s include the opening cysteine and the closing phenylalanine or tryptophan. D genes are given only for firm matches. Clone size appears in some rows only: once, few, many, or a class for an expanded clone.

NA	NA	TRBV7-6	TRBJ1-4	TGTGCCAGCAGCTTAGTAGCCGGACAGCGGACCTCGAGTGAAAAACTGTTTTTT	CASSLVAGQRTSSEKLFF
TRBD1	NA	TRBV25-1	TRBJ2-7	TGTGCCAGCCGGACAGGGGCCTACGAGCAGTACTTC	CASRTGAYEQYF
NA	NA	TRBV11-2	TRBJ2-5	TGTGCCAGCAGACCGGGACATCAAGAGACCCAGTACTTC	CASRPGHQETQYF
TRBD1	NA	TRBV27	TRBJ1-5	TGTGCCAGCAGTCCGACAGGGGGCTCGAGTCAGCCCCAGCATTTT	CASSPTGGSSQPQHF
TRBD2	NA	TRBV28	TRBJ2-2	TGTGCCAGCCTGTCAGCGGGAGAGGGCGGGGAGCTGTTTTTT	CASLSAGEGGELFF
TRBD2	NA	TRBV5-1	TRBJ2-5	TGCGCCAGCAGCTTGGCGCCGGGACTAGCGGGCCAAGAGACCCAGTACTTC	CASSLAPGLAGQETQYF
NA	once	TRBV30	TRBJ2-7	TGTGCCTGGAGCGATCTCGGGAGCTCCTACGAGCAGTACTTC	CAWSDLGSSYEQYF
NA	NA	TRBV6-5	TRBJ1-1	TGTGCCAGCAGTTACAGGGGGAACACTGAAGCTTTCTTT	CASSYRGNTEAFF
TRBD2	NA	TRBV19	TRBJ2-7	TGTGCCAGTAGTATAGGACTAGCGGGAGCTCGGTGGTACGAGCAGTACTTC	CASSIGLAGARWYEQYF
TRBD1	NA	TRBV7-6	TRBJ1-1	TGTGCCAGCAGCTCGACAGGGACGGACACTGAAGCTTTCTTT	CASSSTGTDTEAFF
TRBD1	NA	TRBV9	TRBJ1-4	TGTGCCAGCAGCGTAGGGACAGGGGGTTATTCGACTAATGAAAAACTGTTTTTT	CASSVGTGGYSTNEKLFF
TRBD2	NA	TRBV7-3	TRBJ2-5	TGTGCCAGCAGCTCATCCTTTAGCGGGAGTGGGGAGACCCAGTACTTC	CASSSSFSGSGETQYF
TRBD1	NA	TRBV7-6	TRBJ1-1	TGTGCCAGCAGCCTCACAGGGGCCTGGAACACTGAAGCTTTCTTT	CASSLTGAWNTEAFF
TRBD2	few	TRBV7-8	TRBJ2-7	TGTGCCAGCAGCTTCGGGAGGGTCAACTCCTACGAGCAGTACTTC	CASSFGRVNSYEQYF
TRBD1	NA	TRBV3-1/TRBV3-2	TRBJ1-1	TGTGCCAGCAGCCGATTCCGGGACAGTTCCAACACTGAAGCTTTCTTT	CASSRFRDSSNTEAFF
NA	NA	TRBV5-1	TRBJ2-5	TGCGCCAGCAGCTTGATCGCGGGCCAAGAGACCCAGTACTTC	CASSLIAGQETQYF
NA	NA	TRBV6-2/TRBV6-3	TRBJ1-5	TGTGCCAGCAGTTGGTTAGGGGGACAGCCCCAGCATTTT	CASSWLGGQPQHF
TRBD1	NA	TRBV24-1	TRBJ2-5	TGTGCCACCAGTGGGACAGACAGGGCCCCAGAGACCCAGTACTTC	CATSGTDRAPETQYF
TRBD1	NA	TRBV9	TRBJ2-7	TGTGCCAGCAGCCCAGCGACAGGGGACGGGTACGAGCAGTACTTC	CASSPATGDGYEQYF
TRBD1	NA	TRBV5-5	TRBJ1-5	TGTGCCAGCAGCCCCGGACAGGGGCCACATAGCAATCAGCCCCAGCATTTT	CASSPGQGPHSNQPQHF
NA	NA	TRBV18	TRBJ1-1	TGTGCCAGCTCACCTTCACAGGGCCTCGGCACTGAAGCTTTCTTT	CASSPSQGLGTEAFF
NA	NA	TRBV3-1/TRBV3-2	TRBJ1-2	TGTGCCAGCAGCCAAACGGAGGGTGGCTACACCTTC	CASSQTEGGYTF
NA	NA	TRBV5-6	TRBJ2-1	TGTGCCAGCAGCTTGGTGGGTCGGGAGAAGAATGAGCAGTTCTTC	CASSLVGREKNEQFF
NA	NA	TRBV5-1	TRBJ1-1	TGCGCCAGCAGCTTGGACAGACCTATGAACACTGAAGCTTTCTTT	CASSLDRPMNTEAFF
NA	once	TRBV12-3/TRBV12-4	TRBJ1-5	TGTGCCAGCAGTTCTTCCAGCAATCAGCCCCAGCATTTT	CASSSSSNQPQHF
TRBD1	NA	TRBV15	TRBJ1-2	TGTGCCACCAGCAGAGATCAGTTGCAGGGACAGATTGCTAACTATGGCTACACCTTC	CATSRDQLQGQIANYGYTF
NA	NA	TRBV6-1	TRBJ2-7	TGTGCCAGCAGTGAAAAGGGCCAGGGCGGTTGGCAGTACTTC	CASSEKGQGGWQYF
TRBD2	NA	TRBV11-3	TRBJ2-1	TGTGCCAGCAGCTTAGGGATCGTGGCAGCGGGAGACAATGAGCAGTTCTTC	CASSLGIVAAGDNEQFF
NA	NA	TRBV18	TRBJ2-1	TGTGCCAGCTCACCATCGGCTAGCGATGATGAGCAGTTCTTC	CASSPSASDDEQFF
TRBD2	NA	TRBV10-3	TRBJ2-2	TGTGCCATCAGTGGCCCTAGCGGGAGAGCGGTAACCGGGGAGCTGTTTTTT	CAISGPSGRAVTGELFF
NA	NA	TRBV10-1	TRBJ2-5	TGCGCCAGCAGTGGGACAGAAGAGGAGACCCAGTACTTC	CASSGTEEETQYF
TRBD1	NA	TRBV7-9	TRBJ2-3	TGTGCCAGCAGCTGGGACAGGGGGCAGTATTTT	CASSWDRGQYF
TRBD2	NA	TRBV30	TRBJ2-2	TGTGCCTGGAGTGGGCTGGTTGGGGTAGCGGGACCCGGGGAGCTGTTTTTT	CAWSGLVGVAGPGELFF
NA	NA	TRBV9	TRBJ1-3	TGTGCCAGCAGCGTAGCTGGAGCCACTGGAAACACCATATATTTT	CASSVAGATGNTIYF
TRBD1	NA	TRBV14	TRBJ2-7	TGTGCCAGCAGCCAACTCGGGACAGGGGTTTTGGAGCAGTACTTC	CASSQLGTGVLEQYF
NA	NA	TRBV19	TRBJ1-1	TGTGCCAGTAGTACACCCGTGGGGGCAGAAGCTTTCTTT	CASSTPVGAEAFF
TRBD1	few	TRBV6-1	TRBJ2-7	TGTGCCAGCAGTGGACCTTGGGACAGAAGCTCCTACGAGCAGTACTTC	CASSGPWDRSSYEQYF
TRBD2	NA	TRBV28	TRBJ2-5	TGTGCCAGCAGTTTACTAGACGGAACCCTGACTAGCGGGAGGGAGACCCAGTACTTC	CASSLLDGTLTSGRETQYF
TRBD2	NA	TRBV7-3	TRBJ2-1	TGTGCCAGCAGCCAGGGACTAGCGGGATCCGGGGGTTACAATGAGCAGTTCTTC	CASSQGLAGSGGYNEQFF
TRBD2	NA	TRBV11-2	TRBJ2-3	TGTGCCAGCAGCTTGCTAGCGGGACTATCTGCAGATACGCAGTATTTT	CASSLLAGLSADTQYF
TRBD2	NA	TRBV27	TRBJ2-5	TGTGCCAGCCGCTCGGGACTAGCGGGGGACCGGACCCAGTACTTC	CASRSGLAGDRTQYF
NA	NA	TRBV19	TRBJ1-1	TGTGCCAGTAGTCGAACAGGGACTGAAGCTTTCTTT	CASSRTGTEAFF
TRBD1	NA	TRBV5-6	TRBJ1-5	TGTGCCAGCAGCTTAGGGACAGGGATAGGAGGCAATCAGCCCCAGCATTTT	CASSLGTGIGGNQPQHF
TRBD1	NA	TRBV29-1	TRBJ2-7	TGCAGCGCTACCCCAGGGGGTTCCTACGAGCAGTACTTC	CSATPGGSYEQYF
NA	NA	TRBV7-8	TRBJ2-7	TGTGCCAGCAGCTTAATTACAGGGGAGGACGAGCAGTACTTC	CASSLITGEDEQYF
NA	NA	TRBV1	TRBJ2-2	TGCACCAGCAGCCAGAATTATCGGGCCGGGGAGCTGTTTTTT	CTSSQNYRAGELFF
NA	few	TRBV5-1	TRBJ1-1	TGCGCCAGCAGCTGGAATGCGGTCAACACTGAAGCTTTCTTT	CASSWNAVNTEAFF
TRBD1	few	TRBV19	TRBJ1-1	TGTGCCAGTAGTCCCGCTACAACCCCCGGGACAGGGAACACTGAAGCTTTCTTT	CASSPATTPGTGNTEAFF
TRBD1	NA	TRBV19	TRBJ2-2	TGTGCCAGCAAGACAGGGACCGGGGAGCTGTTTTTT	CASKTGTGELFF
TRBD2	NA	TRBV20-1	TRBJ2-5	TGCAGTGCTAGTAAAGTGGTAGCGGGAGGGTTCACACCCCAGTACTTC	CSASKVVAGGFTPQYF
TRBD1	NA	TRBV29-1	TRBJ2-7	TGCAGCGTTGTGCTACAGGGGACCTACGAGCAGTACTTC	CSVVLQGTYEQYF
TRBD2	NA	TRBV7-3	TRBJ2-1	TGTGCCAGCAGCTCCGGACTAGCGGGAGACAATGAGCAGTTCTTC	CASSSGLAGDNEQFF
NA	once	TRBV7-3	TRBJ2-4	TGTGCCAGCAGCCCCCATGGAGGGTCGGGCATTCAGTACTTC	CASSPHGGSGIQYF
NA	NA	TRBV11-3	TRBJ1-1	TGTGCCAGCAGCTTAGATTGGGGCAGGGGAGACACTGAAGCTTTCTTT	CASSLDWGRGDTEAFF
NA	NA	TRBV10-3	TRBJ1-2	TGTGCCATCAGTATTCAGGGTATTCAAGGCTACACCTTC	CAISIQGIQGYTF
TRBD2	NA	TRBV6-5	TRBJ2-1	TGTGCCAGCAAATTAGCGGGGAATAACAATGAGCAGTTCTTC	CASKLAGNNNEQFF
NA	NA	TRBV7-9	TRBJ1-6	TGTGCCAGCAGCTTAGTAGGGGGCTATAATTCACCCCTCCACTTT	CASSLVGGYNSPLHF